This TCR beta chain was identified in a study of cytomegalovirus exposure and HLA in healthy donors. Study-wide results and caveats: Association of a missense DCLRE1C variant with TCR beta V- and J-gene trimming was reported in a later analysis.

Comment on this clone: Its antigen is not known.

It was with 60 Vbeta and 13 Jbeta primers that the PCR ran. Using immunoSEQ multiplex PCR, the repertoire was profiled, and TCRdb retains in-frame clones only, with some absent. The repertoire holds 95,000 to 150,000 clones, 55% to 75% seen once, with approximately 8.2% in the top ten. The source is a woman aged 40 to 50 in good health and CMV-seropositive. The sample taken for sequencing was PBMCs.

The CDR3 nucleotides read TGTGCCAGCAGCTTAGGGACAGGTGGAAACACCATATATTTT. This translates into CASSLGTGGNTIYF. The chain combines TRBV7-6 with TRBJ1-3; 7 nucleotides match TRBD1. Germline V gives CDR1 SGHVS, CDR2 FNYEAQ. The CDR3 length is 14 residues. Trimming cost V 1 base and J 3 bases; bases outside gene matches: 0.